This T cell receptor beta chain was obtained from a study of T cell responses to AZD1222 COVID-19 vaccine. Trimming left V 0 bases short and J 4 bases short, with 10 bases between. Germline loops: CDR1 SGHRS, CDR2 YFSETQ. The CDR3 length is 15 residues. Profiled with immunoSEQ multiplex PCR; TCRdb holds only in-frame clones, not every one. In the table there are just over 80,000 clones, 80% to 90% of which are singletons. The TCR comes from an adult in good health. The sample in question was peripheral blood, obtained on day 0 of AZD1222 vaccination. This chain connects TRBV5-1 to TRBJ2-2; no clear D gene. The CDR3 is CASSLVQTVTGELFF. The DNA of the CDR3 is TGCGCCAGCAGCTTGGTACAGACGGTCACCGGGGAGCTGTTTTTT. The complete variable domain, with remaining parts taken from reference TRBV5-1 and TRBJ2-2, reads KAGVTQTPRYLIKTRGQQVTLSCSPISGHRSVSWYQQTPGQGLQFLFEYFSETQRNKGNFPGRFSGRQFSNSRSEMNVSTLELGDSALYLCASSLVQTVTGELFFGEGSRLTVL.